The 2 T cell receptor beta chains given below trace back to one sample, sequenced in a study of T cell responses to AZD1222 COVID-19 vaccine. Using immunoSEQ multiplex PCR, the repertoire was profiled, and TCRdb retains in-frame clones only, with some absent. Counted here are 95,000 to 150,000 clones, over 80% occurring once; the ten biggest clones make up approximately 1%. This sample comprised peripheral blood, obtained on day 0 of AZD1222 vaccination. These receptors were taken from an adult in good health.

The genes are TRBV28 and TRBJ1-1; D remains unclear. The CDR3 has 13 residues. V lost 7 bases and J 10 bases, leaving 19 bases between the germline ends. CDR1 is MDHEN and CDR2 is SYDVKM in the germline V gene. CDR3: CASTLLRGVGAFF. CDR3 bases: TGTGCCAGCACCCTCCTTCGCGGGGTAGGAGCTTTCTTT. Filled out from reference TRBV28 and TRBJ1-1, the complete variable domain reads DVKVTQSSRYLVKRTGEKVFLECVQDMDHENMFWYRQDPGLGLRLIYFSYDVKMKEKGDIPEGYSVSREKKERFSLILESASTNQTSMYLCASTLLRGVGAFFGQGTRLTVV.

J is TRBJ1-3 and V is TRBV2; D gene ambiguous. Trimming took off 2 bases at V and 0 bases at J, with 8 bases between the two ends. CDR3 length: 15 amino acids. Germline V gene sequence: CDR1 SNHLY, CDR2 FYNNEI. The CDR3 spells CASSERWGSGNTIYF. The CDR3 bases are TGTGCCAGCAGTGAACGGTGGGGCTCTGGAAACACCATATATTTT.